This TCR beta chain was identified during a study of blood T cell repertoires in COVID-19. Study background: Samples came from the United States, Italy and Spain, spanning acute and convalescent COVID-19.

As processed by the authors: Estimation of nucleated cell counts relied on the amplification of reference gene primers. TCRdb's copy holds only in-frame clones and misses some; the assay was immunoSEQ multiplex PCR. That table furnishes V, J and clone size, whereas the DNA furnished D and trimming. Counted here are fewer than 250,000 clones, around 90% occurring once; the ten biggest clones make up around 3.7%. Germline V gives CDR1 MNHEY, CDR2 SVGAGI. The CDR3 contains 14 residues. Trimming removed 7 bases from V and 1 base from J, with 14 bases in between. A case of COVID-19 had been met by exposed participants within 2 weeks before study entry.

Source material: PBMCs or T cells enriched from blood (not recorded which). The receptor's source is a woman aged 25 to 45 who had been exposed to COVID-19. This chain links TRBV6-5 with TRBJ2-7, with a tentative D call TRBD1 (5 bases). The chain's CDR3 is CASTSGQESYEQYF. The CDR3 DNA is TGTGCCAGCACTTCAGGGCAGGAGTCCTACGAGCAGTACTTC.